These 12 T cell receptor beta chains share one sample of origin, sequenced in a study of T-cell reconstitution after alpha-beta-depleted transplantation in children. Construction of the TCRbeta library involved unique molecular identifiers. TCRdb re-analysed the PCR reads in MiXCR, keeping a single row per CDR3 protein. This table has 250,000 or so distinct CDR3 sequences, around 7.8% appearing once. The sample here was PBMCs, mostly from graft donor cells, taken 180 days after TCRalphabeta/CD19-depleted stem cell transplant. These receptors all come from a male patient younger than 18 who had a stem cell transplant for acute lymphoblastic leukemia, so the T cells may come from the graft donor.

This clonotype was observed many times. The chain has TRBV28 and TRBJ1-2; 8 nucleotides line up with TRBD1. This CDR3 has 13 amino acids. The J segment lost 8 bases and the V segment lost 7 bases, leaving 9 bases of the junction unmatched. Germline V CDR1 and CDR2: MDHEN, SYDVKM. CDR3 coding DNA: TGTGCCAGCAAGCCAGGGGGCATTCGGGGCTACACCTTC. The encoded protein is CASKPGGIRGYTF.

This clonotype was seen many times. The chain recombines TRBV7-2 with TRBJ1-1, with D uncertain. Trimming left V 5 bases short and J 5 bases short, with 21 bases between. Per the germline V gene, CDR1 is SGHTA and CDR2 is FQGNSA. This CDR3 comprises 16 residues. Written as DNA, the CDR3 is TGTGCCAGCAGCCTGCGATTGGCCATGGCTTTGACTGAAGCTTTCTTT. Its translation is CASSLRLAMALTEAFF.

With regard to this clonotype: A much larger clone differs from this one at a single base, so this may be a read error. The J gene is TRBJ1-1, the V gene TRBV12-3 or TRBV12-4, with D possibly being TRBD1 (5 bases). V dropped 3 bases and J dropped 1 base, with 9 bases sitting between them. This CDR3 has 14 residues. For the CDR3, the DNA is TGTGCCAGCAGTTTCAGGGAAGCGAACACTGAAGCTTTCTTT. As protein: CASSFREANTEAFF.

At least ten counts were recorded for this clonotype. The rearrangement links TRBV12-3 or TRBV12-4 to TRBJ2-1, with D possibly TRBD2 on 6 matching bases. V was pared by 4 bases and J by 5 bases, with 9 bases between. The CDR3 loop spans 13 amino acids. The CDR3 DNA is TGTGCCAGCAGTTCGGACTACAACAATGAGCAGTTCTTC. Translating it yields CASSSDYNNEQFF.

As for this clonotype: A read error may explain this, as a much larger clone is one base away. This chain links TRBV6-2 or TRBV6-3 with TRBJ2-1; TRBD1 agrees at 9 bases. The CDR3 extends over 15 amino acids. The germline V gene encodes CDR1 MNHEY and CDR2 SVGEGT. In nucleotides, the CDR3 is TGTGCCAGCAGTTACTCGGGGACAGGGAGGGATGACCAGTTCTTC. It is translated as CASSYSGTGRDDQFF.

This clonotype was counted at least ten times. The rearrangement uses TRBV6-5 and TRBJ2-7; D possibly corresponds to TRBD2 (5 bases). The CDR3 extends over 14 amino acids. Trimming shortened V by 6 bases and J by 4 bases, and 16 bases separated the two germline ends. Germline assignment: CDR1 MNHEY and CDR2 SVGAGI. CDR3 in DNA: TGTGCCAGCAGCCTGGAGAGGGCGCGGTACGAGCAGTACTTC. As protein: CASSLERARYEQYF.

This clonotype has ten or more counts. The chain uses TRBV24-1 and TRBJ1-1; 8 bases line up with TRBD1. Per germline, CDR1 KGHDR and CDR2 SFDVKD. The trim removed 7 bases at V and 3 bases at J, leaving 3 bases unmatched. This CDR3 region has 13 residues. The CDR3 protein is CATRDRADTEAFF. DNA for the CDR3: TGTGCCACCAGGGACAGGGCGGACACTGAAGCTTTCTTT.

This clonotype was picked up many times. The genes are TRBV6-1 and TRBJ2-1; 10 positions match TRBD2. V gave up 7 bases and J gave up 0 bases; unmatched junction bases: 9. CDR3 length: 17 residues. Germline CDR1 MNHNS, CDR2 SASEGT. As DNA, the CDR3 is TGTGCCAGCAAGGGTAGCGGGAGGTCCGGCTCCTACAATGAGCAGTTCTTC. This encodes CASKGSGRSGSYNEQFF.

This clonotype was detected ten times or more. V gene TRBV20-1 combines with J gene TRBJ1-5; D remains ambiguous. The CDR3 is made up of 13 amino acids. The germline gives CDR1 DFQATT, CDR2 SNEGSKA (reference sequence). The V end lost 3 bases, the J end lost 4 bases, and 10 bases lay between the germline ends. The CDR3 DNA reads as TGCAGTGCTAGCGCTGGGCCTAATCAGCCCCAGCATTTT. It is translated as CSASAGPNQPQHF.

This clonotype was observed many times. V gene TRBV25-1 combines with J gene TRBJ2-4; weak D call: TRBD2 (6 bases). This CDR3 contains 15 residues. Trimming left V 5 bases short and J 6 bases short, with 17 bases between. CDR1 is MGHDK and CDR2 is SYGVNS in the germline V gene. CDR3 in amino acids: CASSPGVAVVNIQYF. The CDR3 DNA follows: TGTGCCAGCAGTCCGGGGGTGGCGGTAGTAAACATTCAGTACTTC.

Many counts were recorded for this clonotype. The chain has TRBV2 and TRBJ2-3; TRBD2 agrees at 9 bases. Losses at the gene ends were 7 bases for V and 9 bases for J; bases not matched to a gene: 17. The V gene's germline CDR1 is SNHLY and CDR2 FYNNEI. The CDR3 runs 16 residues. The CDR3: CASISQIAGVRRTQYF. The DNA of the CDR3 is TGTGCCAGCATCTCCCAAATAGCGGGAGTAAGGAGGACGCAGTATTTT.

This clonotype showed up many times. The chain has TRBV7-9 and TRBJ2-7; 12 bases map to TRBD1. Germline V gene sequence: CDR1 SEHNR, CDR2 FQNEAQ (reference sequence). The CDR3 contains 15 residues. After removal of 4 bases from V and 5 bases from J, the junction contained 6 bases not matched to a gene. Here the CDR3 reads CASSSPGQGAHEQYF. In DNA form, the CDR3 reads TGTGCCAGCAGCTCCCCGGGACAGGGGGCCCACGAGCAGTACTTC.